Below, 3 T cell receptor beta chains from the same sample are listed, as sequenced in a study of blood T cell repertoires in COVID-19. Sequenced by immunoSEQ multiplex PCR; TCRdb stores in-frame clones only, minus some. The table includes about 68,000 clones, about 86% detected once. The sample taken for sequencing was peripheral blood. These TCRs come from a man in his forties or fifties with acute or convalescent COVID-19.

The CDR3 DNA is TGTGCCAGTAGAGTCATGGAGAGCTCTGGAAACACCATATATTTT. Translating it yields CASRVMESSGNTIYF. The chain carries TRBV19 and TRBJ1-3; D uncertain. V lost 6 bases, J lost 0 bases, and 12 bases lay in between. The CDR3 covers 15 residues. Germline V gene lookup returns CDR1 LNHDA and CDR2 SQIVND (reference sequence). Full variable domain (remainder filled in from reference TRBV19 and TRBJ1-3): DGGITQSPKYLFRKEGQNVTLSCEQNLNHDAMYWYRQDPGQGLRLIYYSQIVNDFQKGDIAEGYSVSREKKESFPLTVTSAQKNPTAFYLCASRVMESSGNTIYFGEGSWLTVV.

This clone was picked up a small number of times. J is TRBJ2-4 and V is TRBV28; D perhaps matches TRBD1 (5 bases). The CDR3 is 14 residues long. CDR1 is MDHEN, CDR2 SYDVKM, per germline. Trimming cost V 1 base and J 6 bases, with 10 bases left between them. In nucleotides, the CDR3 is TGTGCCAGCAGTTTATACTTGGGGCGAAACATTCAGTACTTC. It yields the protein CASSLYLGRNIQYF.

This clone appeared many times. The CDR3 reads CASSMLASTRELFF. CDR3 coding DNA: TGTGCCAGTAGTATGCTAGCGAGTACCCGGGAGCTGTTTTTT. This chain links TRBV19 with TRBJ2-2; maybe TRBD2 (6 bases). V lost 3 bases and J lost 9, with 14 bases in between. The CDR3 is made up of 14 amino acids. Looked up from germline, CDR1 is LNHDA and CDR2 is SQIVND (reference sequence).